The 20 T cell receptor beta chains in this list originate from one sample, sequenced in a study of cytomegalovirus exposure and HLA in healthy donors. Use of 60 Vbeta and 13 Jbeta primers characterized the PCR. Repertoires were generated with immunoSEQ multiplex PCR, while TCRdb's copy carries only in-frame clones and drops some. The sample records fewer than 300,000 clones, approximately 90% being singletons. Sequencing was carried out using PBMCs. The receptors were gathered from a man between 35 and 55 years old in good health and CMV-seropositive.

A single count supports this clone. The J gene is TRBJ2-1, the V gene TRBV7-3, with TRBD1 matching 9 bases. After removal of 2 bases from V and 2 bases from J, the junction contained 4 bases not matched to a gene. The length of the CDR3 is 16 residues. CDR1 is SGHTA and CDR2 is FQGTGA in the germline V gene. CDR3 nucleotide sequence: TGTGCCAGCAGCTTATCGAGACAGGGGGCCTACAATGAGCAGTTCTTC. The encoded protein is CASSLSRQGAYNEQFF. Combining the CDR3 with reference TRBV7-3 and TRBJ2-1 gives the whole variable domain GAGVSQTPSNKVTEKGKYVELRCDPISGHTALYWYRQSLGQGPEFLIYFQGTGAADDSGLPNDRFFAVRPEGSVSTLKIQRTERGDSAVYLCASSLSRQGAYNEQFFGPGTRLTVL.

This clone appeared a single time. The rearrangement uses TRBV5-1 and TRBJ2-1, with 8 bases fitting TRBD2. This CDR3 spans 16 amino acids. Germline V gene data show CDR1 as SGHRS and CDR2 as YFSETQ. The junction had 6 bases not matched to a gene; V was cut back by 4 bases and J by 0 bases. The CDR3 is CASSLSGTSSYNEQFF. The CDR3 region has the DNA TGCGCCAGCAGCCTTTCCGGGACTAGCTCCTACAATGAGCAGTTCTTC.

This clone appeared once. V is TRBV6-1 and J is TRBJ2-3; D gene uncertain. Germline V CDR1 and CDR2: MNHNS, SASEGT. The V gene lost 2 bases and the J gene lost 0 bases, with 3 bases spanning the gap. This CDR3 spans 13 amino acids. DNA for the CDR3: TGTGCCAGCAGTGAACCGAGCACAGATACGCAGTATTTT. This gives the protein CASSEPSTDTQYF.

The chain is built from TRBV6-4 and TRBJ2-3, with 9 bases identical to TRBD1. The CDR3 totals 16 residues. Germline trimming cut 4 bases from V and 4 bases from J; bases unmatched to any gene: 9. The V gene's germline CDR1 is MRHNA and CDR2 SNTAGT. CDR3 sequence (DNA): TGTGCCAGCAGTGGGTCGGGACAGGGAGGCGCAGATACGCAGTATTTT. Its protein is CASSGSGQGGADTQYF.

The genes are TRBV28 and TRBJ2-4; 8 bases are a match to TRBD1. Trimming removed 6 bases from V and 4 bases from J; junction bases left unmatched: 11. This CDR3 has 16 residues. Germline CDR1 is MDHEN and CDR2 is SYDVKM. The chain's CDR3 is CASSPPRGQAKNIQYF. In DNA, the CDR3 is TGTGCCAGCAGCCCCCCCCGGGGACAGGCAAAAAACATTCAGTACTTC.

J is TRBJ1-1 and V is TRBV29-1; D might be TRBD1 (5 bases). The V gene lost 7 bases and the J gene lost 8 bases, with 11 bases spanning the gap. The CDR3 sequence is 10 residues long. Germline V CDR1 and CDR2: SQVTM, ANQGSEA. The CDR3 here is CSGGDSEAFF. The CDR3 DNA reads TGCAGCGGTGGGGACTCCGAAGCTTTCTTT.

The chain couples TRBV19 to TRBJ1-2; 7 bases map to TRBD1. The V segment lost 4 bases and the J segment 2 bases; nucleotides outside the gene matches: 1. This CDR3 region has 13 residues. Germline lookup yields CDR1 LNHDA and CDR2 SQIVND (reference sequence). In DNA, the CDR3 is TGTGCCAGTAGTACACAGGGGAACTATGGCTACACCTTC. It codes for CASSTQGNYGYTF.

The J gene is TRBJ1-5, the V gene TRBV27; D remains ambiguous. V shed 0 bases and J shed 3 bases, with 9 bases lying between them. From germline, CDR1 is MNHEY and CDR2 SMNVEV (reference sequence). This CDR3 is 15 amino acids long. The CDR3 region is CASSLSGHLNQPQHF. The CDR3 DNA reads TGTGCCAGCAGTTTATCGGGCCACCTCAATCAGCCCCAGCATTTT.

V and J are TRBV18 and TRBJ2-1; D unclear. Trimming took off 5 bases at V and 4 bases at J, with 15 bases between the two ends. The germline V gene has CDR1 KGHSH and CDR2 LQKENI. This CDR3 contains 15 residues. The CDR3 region is CASSTMGIEYNEQFF. Here the CDR3 DNA reads TGTGCCAGCTCAACGATGGGCATAGAGTACAATGAGCAGTTCTTC. Full variable domain (missing parts from reference TRBV18 and TRBJ2-1): NAGVMQNPRHLVRRRGQEARLRCSPMKGHSHVYWYRQLPEEGLKFMVYLQKENIIDESGMPKERFSAEFPKEGPSILRIQQVVRGDSAAYFCASSTMGIEYNEQFFGPGTRLTVL.

This clone was picked up one time. The rearrangement links TRBV9 to TRBJ2-1; D is perhaps TRBD1 (6 bases). There are 14 residues in the CDR3. In germline, CDR1 is SGDLS, CDR2 YYNGEE. V lost 4 bases and J 5 bases, leaving 13 bases between the germline ends. CDR3 DNA: TGTGCCAGCAGCAACAGGGTTACCGACAATGAGCAGTTCTTC. Protein product: CASSNRVTDNEQFF.

This chain uses TRBV28 with TRBJ2-2, with D tentatively TRBD1 (6 bases). CDR3 length equals 14 residues. Trimming removed 6 bases from V and 1 base from J, with 9 bases in between. The germline V gene encodes CDR1 MDHEN and CDR2 SYDVKM. Written as DNA, the CDR3 is TGTGCCAGCAGCTCGGGACAGAACACCGGGGAGCTGTTTTTT. It encodes CASSSGQNTGELFF.

The genes are TRBV7-6 and TRBJ1-1, with D tentatively TRBD1 (6 bases). V lost 0 bases and J 0 bases, leaving 11 bases between the germline ends. This CDR3 contains 16 residues. The V gene's germline CDR1 is SGHVS and CDR2 FNYEAQ. CDR3 bases: TGTGCCAGCAGCTTAGCGCAGGGGAGTCTGAACACTGAAGCTTTCTTT. Residues: CASSLAQGSLNTEAFF.

This clone appeared a single time. The chain couples TRBV18 to TRBJ2-3, with TRBD2 matching over 10 bases. Trimming removed 4 bases from V and 2 bases from J; junction bases left unmatched: 3. From germline, CDR1 is KGHSH and CDR2 LQKENI. The CDR3 has 15 residues. The DNA of the CDR3 is TGTGCCAGCTCACTGCTAGCGGGAGACACAGATACGCAGTATTTT. Its protein is CASSLLAGDTDTQYF.

The chain uses TRBV6-5 and TRBJ1-5; TRBD1 might be the D (5 bases). CDR3 size: 15 residues. The V gene lost 0 bases and the J gene lost 7 bases, with 13 bases spanning the gap. Germline CDR1 is MNHEY and CDR2 is SVGAGI. CDR3 sequence (DNA): TGTGCCAGCAGTTACTCCGCCGGACCAGGGCAGCCCCAGCATTTT. Translated: CASSYSAGPGQPQHF.

Only a few counts were recorded for this clone. The chain links TRBV10-3 to TRBJ2-7; D gene unclear. The CDR3 loop spans 15 amino acids. Germline loops: CDR1 ENHRY, CDR2 SYGVKD. Trimming cost V 0 bases and J 3 bases, with 12 bases left between them. The CDR3 DNA is TGTGCCATCAGTGAGTCGCACGACCCTAGCTACGAGCAGTACTTC. This sequence encodes CAISESHDPSYEQYF.

The chain carries TRBV5-1 and TRBJ2-3; possible D gene TRBD2, 6 bases. Trimming shortened V by 1 base and J by 5 bases, and 14 bases separated the two germline ends. The CDR3 consists of 15 residues. Germline values: CDR1 SGHRS, CDR2 YFSETQ. The CDR3 sequence is CASSLKRALEDTQYF. The CDR3 DNA is TGCGCCAGCAGCTTGAAGCGGGCTCTAGAAGATACGCAGTATTTT.

The chain is built from TRBV25-1 and TRBJ2-7; 10 bases agree with TRBD2. The ends lost 6 bases at V and 3 bases at J; junction bases unmatched: 2. The CDR3 is 13 residues long. The germline gives CDR1 MGHDK, CDR2 SYGVNS. CDR3 coding DNA: TGTGCCAGCAGGCCTAGCGGGAGCTACGAGCAGTACTTC. This codes for CASRPSGSYEQYF.

The chain has TRBV19 and TRBJ2-1, with 11 bases matching TRBD2. Germline V CDR1 and CDR2: LNHDA, SQIVND (reference sequence). V was clipped by 4 bases and J by 6 bases; unmatched bases: 8. CDR3 size: 16 residues. In DNA form, the CDR3 reads TGTGCCAGTAGTACCCACCCTAGCGGGAGGACCAATGAGCAGTTCTTC. Translation: CASSTHPSGRTNEQFF.

The sample holds one count of this clone. The chain uses TRBV12-5 and TRBJ1-1; 10 positions match TRBD1. V lost 7 bases, J lost 4 bases, and 6 bases stayed unmatched. The length of the CDR3 is 14 residues. Germline V gives CDR1 LGHNT, CDR2 FRNRAP. CDR3 region: CASAPGDRGTEAFF. The CDR3 region has the DNA TGTGCTAGTGCTCCCGGGGACAGGGGCACTGAAGCTTTCTTT.

The chain employs TRBV4-1 and TRBJ2-3; tentative D call: TRBD1 (5 bases). The CDR3 has 17 amino acids. Germline assignment: CDR1 MGHRA and CDR2 YSYEKL. V lost 2 bases and J 2 bases, leaving 17 bases between the germline ends. The DNA for the CDR3 is TGCGCCAGCAGCCAACCCCGGCAGGGCATTTACACAGATACGCAGTATTTT. This encodes CASSQPRQGIYTDTQYF.